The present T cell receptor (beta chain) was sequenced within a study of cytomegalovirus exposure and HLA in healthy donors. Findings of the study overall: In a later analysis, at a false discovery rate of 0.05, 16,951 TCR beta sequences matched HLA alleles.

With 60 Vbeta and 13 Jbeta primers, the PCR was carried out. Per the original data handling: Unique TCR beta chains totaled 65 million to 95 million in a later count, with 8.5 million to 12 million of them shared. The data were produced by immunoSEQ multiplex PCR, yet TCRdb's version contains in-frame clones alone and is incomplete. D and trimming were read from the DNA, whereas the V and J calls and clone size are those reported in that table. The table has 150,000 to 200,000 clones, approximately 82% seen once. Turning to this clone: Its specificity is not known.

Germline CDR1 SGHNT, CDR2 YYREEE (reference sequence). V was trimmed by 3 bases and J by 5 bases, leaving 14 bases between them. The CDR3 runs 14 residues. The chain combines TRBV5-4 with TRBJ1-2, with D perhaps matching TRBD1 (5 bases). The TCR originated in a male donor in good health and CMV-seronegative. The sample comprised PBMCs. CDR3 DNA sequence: TGTGCCAGCAGCTACGCTACTACAGGTTATGGCTACACCTTC. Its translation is CASSYATTGYGYTF.